This T cell receptor beta chain was captured in a study of blood T cells in healthy people across ages. Next came a second PCR, run for 7 to 11 cycles, which used a sample-barcoded 5' primer along with a J-beta primer mix. Each of the samples gave a minimum of 3 million paired-end reads that contained CDR3. TCRdb fed the 5' RACE reads into MiXCR, producing one record per CDR3 protein. The data hold some 560,000 distinct CDR3 sequences, with approximately 26% observed a single time. This clonotype was counted between two and nine times. Its target is not known. Broader study findings: Roughly linearly, TCR beta diversity per million T cells fell as age increased.

This CDR3 is built from 15 residues. V was pared by 1 base and J by 1 base, with 10 bases between. Per the germline V gene, CDR1 is LGHDT and CDR2 is YNNKEL (reference sequence). The sample was also reused in another study, on T cells of mothers and their children.

The TCR sequence derives from a boy between 2 and 15 years old in good health. This chain links TRBV3-1 with TRBJ2-5; D might be TRBD1 or TRBD2, each matching 6 bases. What was sequenced was blood. The CDR3 bases are TGTGCCAGCAGCCAAGGGGGGGCAGCCCAAGAGACCCAGTACTTC. This sequence encodes CASSQGGAAQETQYF.